This paragraph covers one T cell receptor (beta chain) sequence. The data were taken from a study of T cells in localized non-small cell lung cancer. The repertoire was sequenced with immunoSEQ multiplex PCR; TCRdb's copy has only in-frame clones and lacks some. The table records approximately 21,000 clones, around 90% of them present only once. With 1 base clipped from V and 5 bases from J, the junction kept 3 bases outside the gene matches. The CDR3 runs to 15 residues. From germline, CDR1 is SGHVS and CDR2 FQNEAQ. Sample: peripheral blood, taken before any cancer treatment. The chain joins TRBV7-8 to TRBJ2-2; 8 nucleotides align to TRBD1. This TCR was recovered from a male donor aged 60 or older with stage I lung adenocarcinoma. The CDR3 DNA is TGTGCCAGCAGCTTAGATGGGACAGGAACCGGGGAGCTGTTTTTT. Translation gives CASSLDGTGTGELFF. Complete variable domain (other parts from reference TRBV7-8 and TRBJ2-2): GAGVSQSPRYKVAKRGQDVALRCDPISGHVSLFWYQQALGQGPEFLTYFQNEAQLDKSGLPSDRFFAERPEGSVSTLKIQRTQQEDSAVYLCASSLDGTGTGELFFGEGSRLTVL.